A selection of T cell receptor beta chains follows, all from one sample in a study of CD8 T cells in ankylosing spondylitis. TCRdb re-analysed the 5' RACE reads in MiXCR, keeping a single row per CDR3 protein. The sample comprises 300,000 to 350,000 distinct CDR3 sequences, approximately 15% of which are singletons, and 0.95% to 1.4% rests with the top ten. The specimen was blood, either unsorted or a sorted T cell fraction (not recorded which). The source is a male donor with ankylosing spondylitis or in good health (not recorded which). Each CDR3 is given with its conserved first and last residue. Each record gives: CDR3 length, J gene, V gene, D gene, CDR3 protein. The D gene is left open where the match is weak.

>15|TRBJ2-2|TRBV20-1|TRBD1
CSAFDRGMNTGELFF
>15|TRBJ2-7|TRBV6-5|.
CASSYHRPSSYEQYF
>13|TRBJ2-3|TRBV27|.
CASSFGWKDTQYF
>12|TRBJ1-2|TRBV29-1|.
CSARAVDYGYTF
>15|TRBJ2-7|TRBV25-1|TRBD1
CASSELEGAVSEQYF
>13|TRBJ2-7|TRBV18|.
CASSPRETYEQYF
>12|TRBJ2-5|TRBV28|.
CARGTSQETQYF
>14|TRBJ1-2|TRBV27|TRBD1
CASSSRTGVYGYTF
>14|TRBJ2-1|TRBV13|.
CASSFDTPHNEQFF
>14|TRBJ2-1|TRBV6-1|.
CASSDILRHNEQFF
>14|TRBJ2-1|TRBV20-1|.
CSAPRAGSYNEQFF
>17|TRBJ2-6|TRBV5-1|.
CASSTRDSLSGANVLTF